This TCR beta chain was sequenced in a study of human T cells and chemical hapten exposure. The wider study: Patch tests of 0.01% DPC on the upper back were read at 6 days. A patient group, mainly female, showed alopecia areata, totalis or universalis.

Sample time point: pre-sensitization, week 0. This sample's treatment: therapeutic diphenylcyclopropenone sensitization with weekly scalp DPC. This CDR3 is built from 12 residues. V lost 6 bases, J lost 8 bases, and 11 bases lay in between. Germline CDR1 is PRHDT and CDR2 is FYEKMQ (reference sequence). This clonotype was seen a few times. Its cognate antigen is unknown. MiXCR, run by TCRdb on the RACE reads, gives a single entry per CDR3 protein. There are 300,000 to 450,000 distinct CDR3 sequences in the sample; roughly 5% occur only once, and just over 2.5% lies in the top ten. Whole-study results and caveats: The study found that DPC sensitization did not change TCRs above 1 in 1000 frequency.

The V and J genes are TRBV13 and TRBJ2-1; D is tentatively TRBD1 or TRBD2 (6 bases each). The source was whole blood, collected in connection with sensitization to the hapten diphenylcyclopropenone (DPC). The sequence came from a woman between 45 and 65 years old with alopecia areata. Some clones in this sample may be carry-over from other donors' samples. The CDR3 region is CASSGGRDEQFF. The CDR3 bases are TGTGCCAGCAGTGGGGGGCGCGATGAGCAGTTCTTC.